This TCR beta chain emerged from a study of blood T cells in healthy people across ages. Comments on this clonotype: What it recognizes is unknown.

The study recruited healthy Caucasian donors from Russia who were aged about 6 to 95. Study-wide results and limits: TCR beta diversity per million T cells fell roughly linearly with age. The study found more naive CD4+ cells and higher diversity in long-lived than aged donors. When one million T cells were used, diversity estimates were thought to be underestimates.

Next came a second PCR, run for about 6 to 12 cycles, which used a sample-barcoded 5' primer along with a J-beta primer mix. TCRdb itself ran the 5' RACE reads through MiXCR, one entry per CDR3 protein. The data hold about 720,000 distinct CDR3 sequences, with about 20% observed a single time. This TCR was sampled from a man between 65 and 85 years old in good health. Sequenced sample: blood.

The CDR3 loop is CASSTPGIGGFGYTF. CDR3 nucleotides: TGTGCCAGCAGCACACCCGGCATAGGGGGCTTTGGCTACACCTTC. The chain couples TRBV7-9 to TRBJ1-2; 7 nucleotides line up with TRBD1. CDR1 and CDR2 from the germline V gene are SEHNR and FQNEAQ (reference sequence). V shed 5 bases, J shed 7 bases, and the junction held 13 bases outside the gene matches. The CDR3 totals 15 residues.